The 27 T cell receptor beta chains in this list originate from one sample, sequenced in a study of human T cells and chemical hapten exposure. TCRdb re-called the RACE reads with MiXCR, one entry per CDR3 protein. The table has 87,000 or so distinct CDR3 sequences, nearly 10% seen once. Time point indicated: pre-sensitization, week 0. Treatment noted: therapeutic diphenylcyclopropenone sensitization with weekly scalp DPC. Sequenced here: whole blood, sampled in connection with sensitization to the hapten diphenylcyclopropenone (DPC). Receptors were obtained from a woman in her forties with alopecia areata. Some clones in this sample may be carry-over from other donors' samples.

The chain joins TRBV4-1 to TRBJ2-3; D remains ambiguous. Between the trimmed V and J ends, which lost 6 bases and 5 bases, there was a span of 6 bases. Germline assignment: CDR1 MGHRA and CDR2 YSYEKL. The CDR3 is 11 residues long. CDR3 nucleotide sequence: TGCGCCAGCAGACTCGGAGATACGCAGTATTTT. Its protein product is CASRLGDTQYF.

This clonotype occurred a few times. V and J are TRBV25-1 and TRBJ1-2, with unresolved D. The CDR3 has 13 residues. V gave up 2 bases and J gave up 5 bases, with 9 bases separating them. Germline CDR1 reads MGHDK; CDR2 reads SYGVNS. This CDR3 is CASSEKGKYGYTF. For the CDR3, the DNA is TGTGCCAGCAGTGAAAAAGGGAAGTATGGCTACACCTTC.

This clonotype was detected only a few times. The CDR3 loop is CSVGGFETQYF. The DNA of the CDR3 is TGCAGCGTTGGAGGTTTCGAGACCCAGTACTTC. The genes are TRBV29-1 and TRBJ2-5; D gene unclear. V was pared by 4 bases and J by 5 bases, with 8 bases between. In germline, CDR1 is SQVTM, CDR2 ANQGSEA. The CDR3 totals 11 residues.

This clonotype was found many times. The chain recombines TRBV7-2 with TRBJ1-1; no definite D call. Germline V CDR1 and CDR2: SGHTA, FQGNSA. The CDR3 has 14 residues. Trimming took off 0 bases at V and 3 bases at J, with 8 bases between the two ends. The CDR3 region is CASSLATGYTEAFF. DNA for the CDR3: TGTGCCAGCAGCTTAGCAACTGGCTACACTGAAGCTTTCTTT.

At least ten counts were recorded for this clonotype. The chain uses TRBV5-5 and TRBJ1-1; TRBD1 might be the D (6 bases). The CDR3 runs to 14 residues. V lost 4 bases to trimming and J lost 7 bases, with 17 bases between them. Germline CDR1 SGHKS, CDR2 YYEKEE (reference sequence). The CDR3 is CASSRGQSRGEAFF. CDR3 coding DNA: TGTGCCAGCAGCCGAGGACAGTCCCGGGGTGAAGCTTTCTTT. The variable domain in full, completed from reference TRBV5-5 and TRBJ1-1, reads DAGVTQSPTHLIKTRGQQVTLRCSPISGHKSVSWYQQVLGQGPQFIFQYYEKEERGRGNFPDRFSARQFPNYSSELNVNALLLGDSALYLCASSRGQSRGEAFFGQGTRLTVV.

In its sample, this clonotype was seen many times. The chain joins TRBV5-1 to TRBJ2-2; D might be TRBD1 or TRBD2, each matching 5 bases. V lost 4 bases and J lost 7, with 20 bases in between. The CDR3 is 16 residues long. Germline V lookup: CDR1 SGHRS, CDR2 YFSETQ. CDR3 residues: CASSPNIGRDGGELFF. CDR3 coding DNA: TGCGCCAGCAGCCCAAACATTGGACGGGACGGCGGGGAGCTGTTTTTT.

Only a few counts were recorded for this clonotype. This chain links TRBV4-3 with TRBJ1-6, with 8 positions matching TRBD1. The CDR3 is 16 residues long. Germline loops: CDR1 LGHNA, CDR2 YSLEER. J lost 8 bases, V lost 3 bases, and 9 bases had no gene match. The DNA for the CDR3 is TGCGCCAGCAGCCAGCCAGACAGGGGAGGTCATTCACCCCTCCACTTT. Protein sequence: CASSQPDRGGHSPLHF.

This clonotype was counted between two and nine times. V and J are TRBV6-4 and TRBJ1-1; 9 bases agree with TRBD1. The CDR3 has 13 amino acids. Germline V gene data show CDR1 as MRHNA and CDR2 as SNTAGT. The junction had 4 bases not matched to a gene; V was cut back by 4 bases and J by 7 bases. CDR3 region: CASSAGQGFEAFF. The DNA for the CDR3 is TGTGCCAGCAGTGCGGGACAGGGATTTGAAGCTTTCTTT.

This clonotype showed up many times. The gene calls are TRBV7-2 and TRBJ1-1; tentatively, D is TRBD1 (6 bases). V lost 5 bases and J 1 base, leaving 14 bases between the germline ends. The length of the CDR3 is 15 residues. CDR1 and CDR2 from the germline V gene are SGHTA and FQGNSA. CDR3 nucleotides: TGTGCCAGCAGCCTTACTCCGGGACAGAACACTGAAGCTTTCTTT. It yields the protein CASSLTPGQNTEAFF.

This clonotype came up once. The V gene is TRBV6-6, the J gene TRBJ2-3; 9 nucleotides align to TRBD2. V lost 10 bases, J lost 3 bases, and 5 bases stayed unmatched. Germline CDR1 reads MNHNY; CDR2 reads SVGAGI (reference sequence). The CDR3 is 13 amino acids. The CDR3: CATTLAGTDTQYF. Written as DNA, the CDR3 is TGTGCCACAACTCTAGCGGGGACAGATACGCAGTATTTT.

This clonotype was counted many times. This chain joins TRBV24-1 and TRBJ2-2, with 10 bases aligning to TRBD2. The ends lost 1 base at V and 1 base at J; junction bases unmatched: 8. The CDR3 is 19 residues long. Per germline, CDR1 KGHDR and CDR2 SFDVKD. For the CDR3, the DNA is TGTGCCACCAGTGATTTCGGGCAGCGGGGGGGCCTGAACACCGGGGAGCTGTTTTTT. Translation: CATSDFGQRGGLNTGELFF.

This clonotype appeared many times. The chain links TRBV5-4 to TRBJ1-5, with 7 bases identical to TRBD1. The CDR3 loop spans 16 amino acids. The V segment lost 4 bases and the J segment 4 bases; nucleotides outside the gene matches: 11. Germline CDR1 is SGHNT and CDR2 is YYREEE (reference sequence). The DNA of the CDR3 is TGTGCCAGCAGCCAGGGGGGGACAGCCGGAAATCAGCCCCAGCATTTT. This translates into CASSQGGTAGNQPQHF.

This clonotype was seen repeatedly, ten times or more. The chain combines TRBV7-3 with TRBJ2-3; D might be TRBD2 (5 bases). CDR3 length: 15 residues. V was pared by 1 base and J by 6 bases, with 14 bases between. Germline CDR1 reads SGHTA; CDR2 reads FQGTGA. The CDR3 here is CASSLNAGSRDTQYF. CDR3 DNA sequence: TGTGCCAGCAGCTTAAACGCGGGTTCCCGGGATACGCAGTATTTT.

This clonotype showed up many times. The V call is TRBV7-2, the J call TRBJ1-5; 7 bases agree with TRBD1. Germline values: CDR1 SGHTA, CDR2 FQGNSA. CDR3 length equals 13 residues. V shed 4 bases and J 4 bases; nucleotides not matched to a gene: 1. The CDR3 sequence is CASSYRGNQPQHF. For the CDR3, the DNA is TGTGCCAGCAGCTACAGGGGAAATCAGCCCCAGCATTTT.

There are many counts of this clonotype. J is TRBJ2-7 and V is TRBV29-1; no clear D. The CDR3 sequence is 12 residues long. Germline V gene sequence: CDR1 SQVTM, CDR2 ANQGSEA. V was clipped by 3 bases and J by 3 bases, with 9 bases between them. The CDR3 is CSVETRFYEQYF. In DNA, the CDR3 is TGCAGCGTTGAGACCCGGTTCTACGAGCAGTACTTC.

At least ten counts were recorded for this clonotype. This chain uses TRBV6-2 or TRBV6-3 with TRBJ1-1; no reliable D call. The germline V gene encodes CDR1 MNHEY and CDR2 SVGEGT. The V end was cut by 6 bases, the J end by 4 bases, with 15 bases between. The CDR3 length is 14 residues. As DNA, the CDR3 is TGTGCCAGCAGCGGGCTTCTCAAGGGCACTGAAGCTTTCTTT. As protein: CASSGLLKGTEAFF.

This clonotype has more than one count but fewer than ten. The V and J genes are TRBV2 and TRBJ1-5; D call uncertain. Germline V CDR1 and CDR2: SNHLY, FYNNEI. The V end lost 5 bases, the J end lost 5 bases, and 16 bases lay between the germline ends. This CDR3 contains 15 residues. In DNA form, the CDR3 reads TGTGCCAGCAGTCCCGACGGGCAAACACATCAGCCCCAGCATTTT. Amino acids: CASSPDGQTHQPQHF.

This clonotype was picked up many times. The chain's CDR3 is CASSQMTGPYNSPLHF. The CDR3 DNA reads as TGCGCCAGCAGCCAAATGACAGGGCCGTATAATTCACCCCTCCACTTT. The chain has TRBV4-3 and TRBJ1-6; TRBD1 matches 7 bases. After removal of 2 bases from V and 4 bases from J, the junction contained 5 bases not matched to a gene. This CDR3 comprises 16 residues. Germline CDR1 reads LGHNA; CDR2 reads YSLEER.

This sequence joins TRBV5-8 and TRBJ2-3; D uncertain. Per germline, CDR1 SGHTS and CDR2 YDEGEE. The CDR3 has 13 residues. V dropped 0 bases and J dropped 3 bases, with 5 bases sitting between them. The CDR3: CASSLAMTDTQYF. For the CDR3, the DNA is TGTGCCAGCAGCTTGGCCATGACAGATACGCAGTATTTT. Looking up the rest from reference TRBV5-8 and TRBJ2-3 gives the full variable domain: EAGVTQSPTHLIKTRGQQATLRCSPISGHTSVYWYQQALGLGLQFLLWYDEGEERNRGNFPPRFSGRQFPNYSSELNVNALELEDSALYLCASSLAMTDTQYFGPGTRLTVL.

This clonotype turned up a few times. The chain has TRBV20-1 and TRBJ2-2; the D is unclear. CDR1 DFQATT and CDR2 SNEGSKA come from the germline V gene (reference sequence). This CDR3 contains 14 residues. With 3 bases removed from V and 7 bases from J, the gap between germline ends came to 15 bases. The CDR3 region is CSARALQASGELFF. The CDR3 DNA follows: TGCAGTGCTAGGGCTCTGCAAGCAAGCGGGGAGCTGTTTTTT.

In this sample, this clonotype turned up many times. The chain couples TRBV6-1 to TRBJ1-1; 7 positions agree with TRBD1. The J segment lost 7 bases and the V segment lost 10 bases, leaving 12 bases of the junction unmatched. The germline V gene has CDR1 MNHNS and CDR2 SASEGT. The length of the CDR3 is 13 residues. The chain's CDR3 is CAMEGDRDVEAFF. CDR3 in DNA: TGTGCCATGGAAGGTGACAGGGATGTTGAAGCTTTCTTT.

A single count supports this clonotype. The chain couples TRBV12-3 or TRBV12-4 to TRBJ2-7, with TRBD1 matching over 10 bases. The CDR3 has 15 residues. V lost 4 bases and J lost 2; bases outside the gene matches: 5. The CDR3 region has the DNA TGTGCCAGCAGTTCCCGGGACAGGGGACCCTACGAGCAGTACTTC. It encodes CASSSRDRGPYEQYF.

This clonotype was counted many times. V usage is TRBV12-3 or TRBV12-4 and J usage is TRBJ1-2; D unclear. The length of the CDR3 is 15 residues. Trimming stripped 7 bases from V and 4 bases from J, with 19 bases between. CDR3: CASKTQAGSTYGYTF. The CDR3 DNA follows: TGTGCCAGCAAAACCCAGGCGGGCTCCACCTATGGCTACACCTTC.

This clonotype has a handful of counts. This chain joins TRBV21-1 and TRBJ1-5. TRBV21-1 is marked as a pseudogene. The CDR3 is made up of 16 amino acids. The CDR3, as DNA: TGTGCCAGCAGCAATGTCAGGACCTGCAGCAATCAGCCCCAGCATTTT. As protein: CASSNVRTCSNQPQHF.

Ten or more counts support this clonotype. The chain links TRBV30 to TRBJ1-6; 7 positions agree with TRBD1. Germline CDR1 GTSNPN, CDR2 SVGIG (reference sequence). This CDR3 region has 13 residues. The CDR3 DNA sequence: TGTGCTCTGGAGGGGGCCCTGGGATCACCCCTCCACTTT. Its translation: CALEGALGSPLHF.

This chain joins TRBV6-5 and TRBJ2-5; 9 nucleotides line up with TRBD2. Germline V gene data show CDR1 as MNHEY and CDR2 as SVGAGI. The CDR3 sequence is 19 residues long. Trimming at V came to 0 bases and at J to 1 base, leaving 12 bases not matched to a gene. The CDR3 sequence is CASSYSPSGSGGLQETQYF. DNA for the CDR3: TGTGCCAGCAGTTACTCCCCGTCTGGGAGCGGGGGGCTCCAAGAGACCCAGTACTTC.

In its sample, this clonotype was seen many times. CDR3 in amino acids: CSARGDGYTF. DNA of the CDR3: TGCAGTGCTAGGGGGGATGGCTACACCTTC. V gene TRBV20-1 combines with J gene TRBJ1-2; tentative D call: TRBD1 (5 bases). The CDR3 is 10 residues long. Germline values: CDR1 DFQATT, CDR2 SNEGSKA (reference sequence). V lost 3 bases, J lost 6 bases, and 5 bases lay in between.